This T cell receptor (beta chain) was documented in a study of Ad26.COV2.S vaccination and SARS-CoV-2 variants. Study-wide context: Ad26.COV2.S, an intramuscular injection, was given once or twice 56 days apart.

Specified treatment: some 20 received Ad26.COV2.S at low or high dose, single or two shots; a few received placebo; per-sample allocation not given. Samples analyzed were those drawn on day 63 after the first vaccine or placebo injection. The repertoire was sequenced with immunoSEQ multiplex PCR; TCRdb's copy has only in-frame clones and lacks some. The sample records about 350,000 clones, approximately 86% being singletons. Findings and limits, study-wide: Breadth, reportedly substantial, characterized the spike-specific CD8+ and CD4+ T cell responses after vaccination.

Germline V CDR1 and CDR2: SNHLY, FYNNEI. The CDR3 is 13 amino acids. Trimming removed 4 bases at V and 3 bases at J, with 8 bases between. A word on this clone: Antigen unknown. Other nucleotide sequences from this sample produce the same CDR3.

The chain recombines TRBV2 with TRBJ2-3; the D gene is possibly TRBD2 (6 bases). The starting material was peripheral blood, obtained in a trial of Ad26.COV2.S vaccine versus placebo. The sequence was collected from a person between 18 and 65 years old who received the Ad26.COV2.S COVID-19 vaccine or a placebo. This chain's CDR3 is CASSVGGTDTQYF. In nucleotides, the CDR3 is TGTGCCAGCAGTGTCGGAGGGACAGATACGCAGTATTTT.